This T cell receptor (beta chain) was sequenced during a study of response to subunit inactivated influenza vaccine (dated by TCRdb to 2016 to 2019). Study-level background: Deep quantitative T cell receptor repertoire profiling was used in the study to track responses to a trivalent subunit inactivated influenza vaccine. The full study reports these points: The authors proposed that each seasonal influenza vaccination may bring in only a limited number of new T cells.

From cysteine to phenylalanine, the CDR3 is 14 amino acids long. Only the CDR3 part of the read is kept: 42 bases, read in frame from the first base. Trimming costs V 5 bases and J 4 bases, and their ends lie 9 bases apart. For CDR1 and CDR2, the germline V gene lists MDHEN and SYDVKM. To note about this clonotype: Which antigen it targets is not known. One base away there is no much larger clone; base qualities are not given.

The library was produced with RT-PCR. The instrument was an Illumina HiSeq 2500. The raw public data were reprocessed by TCRdb itself: fastp quality trimming at Q25, MiXCR clonotype calling, in-frame beta chains only. Each CDR3 protein appears once, grouped with its most common genes and DNA. The sample yields 630,000 or so distinct CDR3 sequences; about a sixth were counted once. In total, the top ten clones hold around 10% of the sample. This sample comprised PBMCs from blood, obtained roughly 13 days after vaccination. The TCR was taken from a man over 45 who received an inactivated influenza vaccine. Donor details come from another sample of the same person, matched by shared clones. The chain is made from TRBV28 and TRBJ1-6; the D gene identity is not certain. The DNA sequence is TGTGCCAGCAGTAGATGGGGTTATAATTCACCCCTCCACTTT. This sequence encodes CASSRWGYNSPLHF.